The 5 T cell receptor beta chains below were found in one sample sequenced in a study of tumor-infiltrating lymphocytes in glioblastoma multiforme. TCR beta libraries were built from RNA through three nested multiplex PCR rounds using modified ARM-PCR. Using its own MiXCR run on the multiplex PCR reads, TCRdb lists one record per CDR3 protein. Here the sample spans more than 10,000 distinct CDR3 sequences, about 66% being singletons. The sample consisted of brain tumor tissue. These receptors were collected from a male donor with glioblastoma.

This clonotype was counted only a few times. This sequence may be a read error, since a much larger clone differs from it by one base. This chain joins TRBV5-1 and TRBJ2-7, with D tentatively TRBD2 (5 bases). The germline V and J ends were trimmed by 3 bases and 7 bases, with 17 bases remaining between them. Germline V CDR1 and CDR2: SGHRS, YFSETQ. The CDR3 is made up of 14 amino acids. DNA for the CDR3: TGCGCCAGCAGCTCCCCTGCCGGGGTGGGGGAGCAGTACTTC. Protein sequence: CASSSPAGVGEQYF.

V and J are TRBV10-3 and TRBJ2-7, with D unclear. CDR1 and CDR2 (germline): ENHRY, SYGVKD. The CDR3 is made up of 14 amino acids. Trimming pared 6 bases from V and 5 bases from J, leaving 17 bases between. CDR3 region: CAIRMDGSRDEQYF. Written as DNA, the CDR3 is TGTGCCATCAGAATGGACGGGTCTCGGGACGAGCAGTACTTC.

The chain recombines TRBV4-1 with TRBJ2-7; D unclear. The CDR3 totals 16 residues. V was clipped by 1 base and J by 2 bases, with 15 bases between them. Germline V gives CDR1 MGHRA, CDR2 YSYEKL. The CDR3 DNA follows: TGCGCCAGCAGCCAAGTTACGGTTAAAGGGACCTACGAGCAGTACTTC. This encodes CASSQVTVKGTYEQYF.

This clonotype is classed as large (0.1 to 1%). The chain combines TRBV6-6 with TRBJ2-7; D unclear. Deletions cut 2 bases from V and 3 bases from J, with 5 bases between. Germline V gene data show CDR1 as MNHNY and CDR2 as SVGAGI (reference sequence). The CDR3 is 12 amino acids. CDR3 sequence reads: CASSYTYYEQYF. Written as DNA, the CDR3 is TGTGCCAGCAGTTACACTTACTACGAGCAGTACTTC.

This CDR3 is CATGQEIPTEAFF. The DNA for the CDR3 is TGCGCCACCGGCCAAGAGATTCCGACTGAAGCTTTCTTT. The chain uses TRBV4-1 and TRBJ1-1; no clear D gene. The germline V gene has CDR1 MGHRA and CDR2 YSYEKL. This CDR3 has 13 amino acids. With 10 bases removed from V and 5 bases from J, the gap between germline ends came to 17 bases.